The clone carrying this T cell receptor (beta chain) was found many times. Its antigen is as yet unknown. The data were obtained in a study of human T cells and chemical hapten exposure. About the research overall: DPC (0.01%) was patch tested on the upper back and read at 6 days. The study enrolled mostly female patients with alopecia areata, totalis or universalis. Overall study findings and caveats: After DPC sensitization, TCRs above 1 in 1000 frequency showed no change.

Described time point: patch test 1, 2 weeks after DPC sensitization. Treatment of the sample: therapeutic diphenylcyclopropenone sensitization with weekly scalp DPC. TCRdb re-analysed the RACE reads in MiXCR, keeping a single row per CDR3 protein. The repertoire includes about 120,000 distinct CDR3 sequences, roughly 15% of them detected once, and about 0.85% sits in the top ten. Germline assignment: CDR1 LGHNT and CDR2 FRNRAP. The V gene end was trimmed by 3 bases and the J gene end by 3 bases; junction bases not matched to a gene: 4. The CDR3 sequence is 15 residues long. The specimen comprised whole blood, sampled in connection with sensitization to the hapten diphenylcyclopropenone (DPC). The chain links TRBV12-5 to TRBJ1-1; 10 positions agree with TRBD1. The receptor's source is a man younger than 35 with alopecia areata. Some clones in this sample may be carry-over from other donors' samples. In nucleotides, the CDR3 is TGTGCTAGTGGTTTCGGGACAGGGGAGGACACTGAAGCTTTCTTT. Its protein product is CASGFGTGEDTEAFF.